This T cell receptor beta chain derives from a study of blood T cell repertoires in COVID-19 (dated by TCRdb to 2020 to 2022). In the study overall: Collaborator samples came from the United States, Italy and Spain and covered acute and convalescent phases of COVID-19. A de-identified subject ID, COVID-19 status, age in years and sex were almost always included in the sample metadata. Samples came from the ongoing ImmuneRACE study (first 160 participants) plus 1,254 subjects from 6 global collaborators. The prospective study material was composed of cDNA or gDNA derived from T cells, B-cell-depleted T cells, or PBMCs. The repertoires were released in a freely available public database intended as a resource for research on the immune response to SARS-CoV-2. Deeply sampled blood TCRbeta repertoires from subjects exposed to, actively infected with, or recovered from COVID-19 were included in the dataset. Where HLA class I and class II types were available, the types were taken from metadata supplied by the sample provider, not from assay-based typing.

Points the paper makes about the study in general: How much clinical and demographic metadata was included differed by source and by participant, and the metadata was provided uncurated.

Sequences SGHRS (CDR1) and YFSETQ (CDR2) are obtained from the germline V gene. The CDR3 spans 15 residues, from the cysteine through the phenylalanine. Kept here is only the CDR3 DNA, which spans 45 bases and is read in frame from base 1. V is reduced by 4 bases and J by 0 bases, leaving a spacing of 8 bases between them. Comments on this clone: Its cognate antigen has yet to be identified. No quality values exist for individual bases; no much larger clone is one base distant.

TCRbeta CDR3 regions were amplified from genomic DNA using the immunoSEQ Assay, a bias-controlled multiplex PCR. In the authors' own workflow: Nucleated cell counts per sample were estimated from amplification of reference gene primers within the assay. Sequence reads were collapsed and filtered to measure the absolute abundance of every unique TCRbeta CDR3 rearrangement. For each sample, productive Simpson clonality was calculated as the square root of Simpson's diversity index over productive rearrangements. Drawn from immuneACCESS, this table holds only the in-frame rearrangements with V and J called that TCRdb kept. Clones are partly lost; checked studies trace under half to an unresolved V gene and leave the rest unexplained. V and J calls and clone size come straight from that table; D and trimming were deduced from the DNA. This sample has tens of thousands of clones in its table, and approximately 82% of those were observed once. The top ten clonotypes cover about 17% of the sample.

Each collaborating institution followed its own protocols to collect whole blood in K2EDTA tubes. Collaborator samples were shipped for TCRbeta analysis as frozen whole blood, isolated PBMCs, or DNA extracted from either sample type. Source material: peripheral blood. This TCR came from a woman aged 60-70 years with acute or convalescent COVID-19. This chain joins TRBV5-1 to TRBJ2-6, with no confident D gene call. The CDR3 protein: CASSVEDSGANVLTF. The DNA sequence is as follows: TGCGCCAGCAGCGTAGAGGACTCTGGGGCCAACGTCCTGACTTTC.